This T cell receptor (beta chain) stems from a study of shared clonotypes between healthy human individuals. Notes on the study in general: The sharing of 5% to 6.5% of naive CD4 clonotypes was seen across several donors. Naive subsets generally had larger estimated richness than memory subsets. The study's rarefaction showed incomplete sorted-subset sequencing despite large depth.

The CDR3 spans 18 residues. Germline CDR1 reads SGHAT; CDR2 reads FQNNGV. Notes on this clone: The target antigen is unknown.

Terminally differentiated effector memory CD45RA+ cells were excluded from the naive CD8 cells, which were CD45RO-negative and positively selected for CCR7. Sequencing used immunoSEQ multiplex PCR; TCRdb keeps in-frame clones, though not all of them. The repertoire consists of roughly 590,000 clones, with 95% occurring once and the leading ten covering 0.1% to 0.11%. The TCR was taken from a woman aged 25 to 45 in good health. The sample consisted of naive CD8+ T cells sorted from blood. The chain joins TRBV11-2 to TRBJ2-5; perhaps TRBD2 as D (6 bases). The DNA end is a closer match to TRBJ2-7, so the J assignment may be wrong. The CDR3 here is CASSSIKLTGTSSYEQYF. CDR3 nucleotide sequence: TGTGCCAGCAGCTCCATTAAACTAACCGGGACTTCCTCCTACGAGCAGTACTTC.